These T cell receptor beta chains were read from a single sample in a study of blood T cell repertoires in COVID-19. This table comes from immunoSEQ multiplex PCR, and its TCRdb copy is limited to in-frame clones, with some not included. This table has just under 150,000 clones, 70% to 90% appearing once. The sample taken for sequencing was peripheral blood. Source of these receptors: a human donor with acute or convalescent COVID-19. The donor label of this sample is uncertain. Each CDR3 is given with its conserved first and last residue. The order of the fields is J gene, V gene, D gene, clone size, CDR3 DNA, CDR3 protein. D genes are given only for firm matches. The listing skips clone size in some rows; elsewhere it reads once, few, many or a size class.

>TRBJ1-2|TRBV28|TRBD1|-
TGTGCCAGCAGCCCCACCCAACAGGGGTCGGGGGGCTACACCTTC
CASSPTQQGSGGYTF
>TRBJ2-5|TRBV5-1|-|-
TGCGCCAGCAGCTTGGGACTTCAAGAGACCCAGTACTTC
CASSLGLQETQYF
>TRBJ1-2|TRBV28|-|-
TGTGCCAGCAGTCTTAATATCCAGGGGAACTATGGCTACACCTTC
CASSLNIQGNYGYTF
>TRBJ1-1|TRBV6-6|-|-
TGTGCCAGCAGTTACTCGAGGGCAGCAGAAGCTTTCTTT
CASSYSRAAEAFF
>TRBJ1-3|TRBV9|-|-
TGTGCCAGCAGCGTAGCGGGAAGCTCTGGAAACACCATATATTTT
CASSVAGSSGNTIYF
>TRBJ1-2|TRBV5-4|TRBD1|-
TGTGCCAGCAGCTTACCCTGGACAGGGGGCGCGTATGGCTACACCTTC
CASSLPWTGGAYGYTF
>TRBJ2-3|TRBV7-8|-|-
TGTGCCAGCAGCCCCCCCGTATATGGGGGGACGGATACGCAGTATTTT
CASSPPVYGGTDTQYF
>TRBJ2-3|TRBV3-1/TRBV3-2|-|-
TGTGCCAGCAGCCCCCCCGGGGGGCTTACCACAGATACGCAGTATTTT
CASSPPGGLTTDTQYF
>TRBJ1-1|TRBV29-1|-|-
TGCAGCGTTGGAGGGAGCACTGAAGCTTTCTTT
CSVGGSTEAFF
>TRBJ1-5|TRBV7-2|TRBD1|-
TGTGCCAGCAGCTGGGGACAGGGGCAGGATCAGCCCCAGCATTTT
CASSWGQGQDQPQHF
>TRBJ1-2|TRBV6-2/TRBV6-3|TRBD1|-
TGTGCCAGCAGCGGACAGGGCCCCTATGGCTACACCTTC
CASSGQGPYGYTF
>TRBJ1-2|TRBV5-4|TRBD1|-
TGTGCCAGCAGCCACCGGGACAGCCATGGCTACACCTTC
CASSHRDSHGYTF
>TRBJ1-5|TRBV19|-|-
TGTGCCAGTAGTATAATGGGCAGAGACAATCAGCCCCAGCATTTT
CASSIMGRDNQPQHF
>TRBJ2-3|TRBV7-9|TRBD1|-
TGTGCCAGCAGCCGCCTGGGGGCAGGGGGAGATACGCAGTATTTT
CASSRLGAGGDTQYF
>TRBJ2-5|TRBV24-1|-|-
TGTGCCACCAGTGAATTCCATAGGGGGCAAGAGACCCAGTACTTC
CATSEFHRGQETQYF
>TRBJ2-1|TRBV5-4|TRBD1|-
TGTGTCAGCAGCAACCGGGACAGGGGGCCTGATGAGCAGTTCTTC
CVSSNRDRGPDEQFF
>TRBJ2-1|TRBV5-1|-|-
TGCGCCAGCAGCTTGGACTCGAGCTCCTACAATGAGCAGTTCTTC
CASSLDSSSYNEQFF
>TRBJ2-2|TRBV10-1|TRBD1|-
TGCGCAAACAGACCGGGACAGGGATTCACCGGGGAGCTGTTTTTT
CANRPGQGFTGELFF
>TRBJ1-2|TRBV21-1|-|-
TGTGCCAGCAGCAAAGGGCCGGGACAGGGGAGGGGCTACACCTTC
CASSKGPGQGRGYTF
>TRBJ1-6|TRBV16|TRBD1|-
TGTGCCAGCAGGCTTACAGGGGATAATTCACCCCTCCACTTT
CASRLTGDNSPLHF
>TRBJ1-2|TRBV2|-|few
TGTGCCAGCAGCCCTGACGGAAATGAGGGCTATGGCTACACCTTC
CASSPDGNEGYGYTF
>TRBJ1-1|TRBV29-1|TRBD1|few
TGCAGCGTAAGAGGACAGGATGGTGTGCCCACTGAAGCTTTCTTT
CSVRGQDGVPTEAFF
>TRBJ2-1|TRBV15|-|-
TGTGCCACCAGCATGGCGGGAAAGTACAATGAGCAGTTCTTC
CATSMAGKYNEQFF
>TRBJ2-7|TRBV6-4|TRBD2|-
TGTGCCAGCAGTGTTTCCGGCCTAGCGGGCAACGAGCAGTACTTC
CASSVSGLAGNEQYF
>TRBJ1-2|TRBV7-9|TRBD1|once
TGTGCCAGCAGCTTCGGACAGGGCGATAACTATGGCTACACCTTC
CASSFGQGDNYGYTF